The next 5 T cell receptor beta chains were all read from a single sample in a study of human T cells and chemical hapten exposure. Time point: patch test 2, 6 weeks after DPC sensitization. Treatment: therapeutic diphenylcyclopropenone sensitization with weekly scalp DPC. TCRdb independently ran MiXCR on the RACE reads; one entry per CDR3 protein. The sample shows 95,000 or so distinct CDR3 sequences, about an eighth of them seen only once. The sample consisted of whole blood, taken in connection with sensitization to the hapten diphenylcyclopropenone (DPC). These receptors were collected from a woman in her 40s with alopecia areata. Some clones in this sample may be carry-over from other donors' samples.

A word on this clonotype: The CDR3 carries no conserved terminal phenylalanine or tryptophan, so it likely arises from a read error. J is TRBJ2-3 and V is TRBV7-2; no firm D call. Trimming left V 5 bases short and J 3 bases short, with 15 bases between. This CDR3 contains 15 residues. Per germline, CDR1 SGHTA and CDR2 FQGNSA. The CDR3 DNA sequence: TGTGCCAGCAGCCCCCATCGGGCCGGGACAGATACGCAGTATTCT. Its translation is CASSPHRAGTDTQYS.

Ten or more counts support this clonotype. The V and J genes are TRBV2 and TRBJ2-2, with 7 bases that match TRBD1. V trimming: 8 bases; J trimming: 1 base; junction bases outside the gene matches: 4. From germline, CDR1 is SNHLY and CDR2 FYNNEI. This CDR3 is built from 14 residues. The CDR3 region has the DNA TGTGCCAGCTCGGACAGGAAGAACACCGGGGAGCTGTTTTTT. It codes for CASSDRKNTGELFF. Variable domain in full (rest from reference TRBV2 and TRBJ2-2): EPEVTQTPSHQVTQMGQEVILRCVPISNHLYFYWYRQILGQKVEFLVSFYNNEISEKSEIFDDQFSVERPDGSNFTLKIRSTKLEDSAMYFCASSDRKNTGELFFGEGSRLTVL.

The rearrangement links TRBV28 to TRBJ2-7, with TRBD2 matching 8 bases. The V gene's germline CDR1 is MDHEN and CDR2 SYDVKM. The CDR3 length is 14 residues. With V trimmed by 6 bases and J by 3 bases, 7 bases remained unmatched. The CDR3 sequence is CASSRGLAFYEQYF. Written as DNA, the CDR3 is TGTGCCAGCAGCAGAGGACTAGCCTTCTACGAGCAGTACTTC.

The CDR3 DNA reads as TGCAGTGCGCCGGGGGGGCGTTTCTCCGCAGATACGCAGTATTTT. The encoded protein is CSAPGGRFSADTQYF. The rearrangement links TRBV20-1 to TRBJ2-3; 8 nucleotides align to TRBD2. The germline V gene encodes CDR1 DFQATT and CDR2 SNEGSKA (reference sequence). The CDR3 length is 15 residues. Losses at the gene ends were 6 bases for V and 4 bases for J; bases not matched to a gene: 12.

This clonotype was observed a handful of times. The CDR3 here is CSPQREGDTQYF. Here the CDR3 DNA reads TGCAGCCCCCAGCGGGAAGGAGATACGCAGTATTTT. The rearrangement uses TRBV29-1 and TRBJ2-3, with 7 bases matching TRBD2. CDR3 size: 12 residues. With V trimmed by 8 bases and J by 5 bases, 7 bases remained unmatched. Germline values: CDR1 SQVTM, CDR2 ANQGSEA.